The rows below give T cell receptor beta chains drawn from one sample of a study of shared clonotypes between healthy human individuals. This table comes from immunoSEQ multiplex PCR, and its TCRdb copy is limited to in-frame clones, with some not included. The sample carries roughly 2.2 million clones, about 90% recorded once. The material sequenced was naive CD4+ T cells from PBMCs. These receptors were collected from a man aged 18 to 29 in good health. Some clones in this sample may be carry-over from other donors' samples. Each CDR3 is given with its conserved first and last residue. The D gene is left open where the match is weak. Only part of the rows carry a size: once, few, many, or a class if the clone is expanded.

CDR3nt	CDR3aa	d_gene	j_gene	v_gene	abundance
TGTGCCAGCTCACCAGGGTTTTACGGGAAGAGCAATCAGCCCCAGCATTTT	CASSPGFYGKSNQPQHF	.	TRBJ1-5	TRBV18	.
TGCGCCAGCAGCCAAGAATCTGGCGGTCTAAGCAATCAGCCCCAGCATTTT	CASSQESGGLSNQPQHF	.	TRBJ1-5	TRBV4-1	.
TGCGCCAGCAGCTCCTATAGGTGGGACAGCTACGAGCAGTACTTC	CASSSYRWDSYEQYF	TRBD1	TRBJ2-7	TRBV5-1	.
TGCGCCAGCAGCCAGGACGGCCGAAATGAAAAACTGTTTTTT	CASSQDGRNEKLFF	.	TRBJ1-4	TRBV5-1	.
TGTGCCAGCACCAGAGGGACATTCGTAGGGGATACGCAGTATTTT	CASTRGTFVGDTQYF	.	TRBJ2-3	TRBV2	.
TGCAGCGGGGGACAGGGAACTGAAGCTTTCTTT	CSGGQGTEAFF	TRBD1	TRBJ1-1	TRBV29-1	few
TGCGCCAGCAGCCATGTTGGTCTAGGCGCCCAGCATTTT	CASSHVGLGAQHF	.	TRBJ1-5	TRBV4-1	.
TGTGCCAGCAGCTTAGGATACACATCATCAGAAGCTTTCTTT	CASSLGYTSSEAFF	.	TRBJ1-1	TRBV11-2	.
TGTGCCAGCAGTGTACGTAGAAATTCTGAGCAGTTCTTC	CASSVRRNSEQFF	.	TRBJ2-1	TRBV2	once
TGTGCCAGCAGTTTGAATGGGCCCCAAGAGACCCAGTACTTC	CASSLNGPQETQYF	.	TRBJ2-5	TRBV28	once
TGTGCCAGCAGCTCCGGGACAGGGGGAAACACCATATATTTT	CASSSGTGGNTIYF	TRBD1	TRBJ1-3	TRBV7-9	.
TGTGCCAGCATGAGGGGGCGCCCGGTGGACGAGCAGTACTTC	CASMRGRPVDEQYF	TRBD1	TRBJ2-7	TRBV2	.
TGTGCCAGCAGTTTAGTCAGTAGGAACACCGGGGAGCTGTTTTTT	CASSLVSRNTGELFF	.	TRBJ2-2	TRBV27	.
TGTGCCAGCAGGTCTGGGGCCAACGTCCTGACTTTC	CASRSGANVLTF	.	TRBJ2-6	TRBV7-2	.
TGTGCCATCAGTGAACAAGAGAGGGCTGAAGCTTTCTTT	CAISEQERAEAFF	.	TRBJ1-1	TRBV10-3	.
TGCAGCGTTGTGGGTAGAGCTGGGGCCAACGTCCTGACTTTC	CSVVGRAGANVLTF	.	TRBJ2-6	TRBV29-1	.
TGTGCCAGCAGCTCCAGGGAAGGGCCAACCGGGACAAAATTCAACACCATATATTTT	CASSSREGPTGTKFNTIYF	.	TRBJ1-3	TRBV2	once
TGTGCCAGCTCACCACGAAGGGACAGTAGATACGAGCAGTACTTC	CASSPRRDSRYEQYF	TRBD1	TRBJ2-7	TRBV18	.
TGTGCCAGCATGACGCTGGGAACTGAAGCTTTCTTT	CASMTLGTEAFF	.	TRBJ1-1	TRBV28	few
TGTGCTAGTGGCTACTGGGGGGGTGAGCAGTTCTTC	CASGYWGGEQFF	TRBD2	TRBJ2-1	TRBV12-5	.
TGCAGCGGCCGACAGGGCTCCGAGCAGTACTTC	CSGRQGSEQYF	TRBD1	TRBJ2-7	TRBV29-1	.
TGTGCCAGTACTAGAGCCCGACCGCTCTATGGCTACACCTTC	CASTRARPLYGYTF	.	TRBJ1-2	TRBV11-2	.
TGTGCCAGCAGCTCATACACAGGGCGGGCTATCACAGATACGCAGTATTTT	CASSSYTGRAITDTQYF	.	TRBJ2-3	TRBV7-2	.
TGCGCCAGCAGCTTGGCCGGTAGCGAGCAGTACTTC	CASSLAGSEQYF	.	TRBJ2-7	TRBV5-1	.
TGTGCCAGCAGTTTAAAATACTCGTATAGCAATCAGCCCCAGCATTTT	CASSLKYSYSNQPQHF	.	TRBJ1-5	TRBV27	.
TGCGCCAGCAGCGATGTGAGGACAGGGGGCGTCGAGACCCAGTACTTC	CASSDVRTGGVETQYF	TRBD1	TRBJ2-5	TRBV5-1	.
TGTGCCAGCAGCTTCTCGGTTAGGGATTCCTATGGCTACACCTTC	CASSFSVRDSYGYTF	.	TRBJ1-2	TRBV7-2	.
TGTGCCAGCAGTTCCCCAGGTGAGGGGGCGACTTACACCGGGGAGCTGTTTTTT	CASSSPGEGATYTGELFF	TRBD1	TRBJ2-2	TRBV28	.
TGTGCCAGTAGCCACCTCTTCCGGGACAGGGGGCTAAGAAACACCATATATTTT	CASSHLFRDRGLRNTIYF	TRBD1	TRBJ1-3	TRBV19	.
TGTGCCAGCAGTCCCCCGAGGGCTTTGAACACTGAAGCTTTCTTT	CASSPPRALNTEAFF	.	TRBJ1-1	TRBV27	.
TGTGCCACCACCCCCCGTAGGTCCTACAATGAGCAGTTCTTC	CATTPRRSYNEQFF	.	TRBJ2-1	TRBV28	once
TGTGCCTGGAGTGTAAGGCTAGCGGGAGAGACCCAGTACTTC	CAWSVRLAGETQYF	TRBD2	TRBJ2-5	TRBV30	.
TGTGCCAGCAGTCGGACAGGACTCCAAGAGACCCAGTACTTC	CASSRTGLQETQYF	TRBD1	TRBJ2-5	TRBV2	once
TGTGCCAGCATCCTATGGGGTCCGGAGACCCAGTACTTC	CASILWGPETQYF	.	TRBJ2-5	TRBV2	once
TGTGCCAGCAGTAACTCGGGCACTGAAGCTTTCTTT	CASSNSGTEAFF	.	TRBJ1-1	TRBV9	.
TGTGCCAGCAGTCAACACCAGGGGGCCTACGAGCAGTACTTC	CASSQHQGAYEQYF	TRBD1	TRBJ2-7	TRBV28	.
TGTGCCAGCAGCGCCATTCCAGGGGCAACAGAGACCCAGTACTTC	CASSAIPGATETQYF	.	TRBJ2-5	TRBV9	.
TGTGCCAGCAGCTTAATTCAGGGACTGAACACTGAAGCTTTCTTT	CASSLIQGLNTEAFF	.	TRBJ1-1	TRBV7-8	.
TGCAGCGTTTCCCCCGGGGGACAGGGAAACTATGGCTACACCTTC	CSVSPGGQGNYGYTF	TRBD1	TRBJ1-2	TRBV29-1	.
TGTGCCAGCAGCTATATCCGGGGCTACGAGCAGTACTTC	CASSYIRGYEQYF	.	TRBJ2-7	TRBV7-3	.
TGCGCCAGCAGCCCGGGTGCTAGCGGGTGGAATGAGCAGTTCTTC	CASSPGASGWNEQFF	TRBD2	TRBJ2-1	TRBV5-1	once
TGTGCCAGCAGTTACTCTCCCGACTATGGCTACACCTTC	CASSYSPDYGYTF	.	TRBJ1-2	TRBV6-6	.
TGTGCCAGCATGGGACAGGGGTTAACTGAAGCTTTCTTT	CASMGQGLTEAFF	TRBD1	TRBJ1-1	TRBV27	few
TGTGCCAGCAGCTTAGTGATTGGTCAGCCCCAGCATTTT	CASSLVIGQPQHF	.	TRBJ1-5	TRBV11-2	.
TGTGCCAGCAGTTTACCGGGACTAGCGGGAGGCTACGAGCAGTACTTC	CASSLPGLAGGYEQYF	TRBD2	TRBJ2-7	TRBV2	.
TGTGCCAGCAGCTTAGCGGGAGTAAGGGAGACCCAGTACTTC	CASSLAGVRETQYF	.	TRBJ2-5	TRBV7-2	.
TGTGCCAGCAGCCCGAGCGCCGTAGGCTACGAGCAGTACTTC	CASSPSAVGYEQYF	.	TRBJ2-7	TRBV5-4	once
TGTGCCAGCAGTTACTCGACAGAGGCCTATGGCTACACCTTC	CASSYSTEAYGYTF	.	TRBJ1-2	TRBV6-5	.
TGTGCCAGCAGCTTAGGTCAGTCGGGAGGGGACTGGTACAATGAGCAGTTCTTC	CASSLGQSGGDWYNEQFF	TRBD2	TRBJ2-1	TRBV11-3	once
TGTGCCAGCAGAAAGGGACAGGGAGATTTCTGGATGACTGGAAACACCATATATTTT	CASRKGQGDFWMTGNTIYF	TRBD1	TRBJ1-3	TRBV28	.